This TCR beta chain was observed in a study of OX40 agonist ivuxolimab in advanced cancers. As for the study more broadly: Ivuxolimab, which targeted the costimulatory receptor OX40 (CD134), was an agonistic, fully human IgG2 monoclonal antibody. Intravenous ivuxolimab was administered to patients every 2 weeks at six dose levels: 0.01, 0.1, 0.3, 1.5, 3 and 10 mg/kg. Of the roughly 51 patients in dose escalation, approximately 20 had hepatocellular carcinoma, approximately 15 had melanoma, 9 had renal cell carcinoma and 9 had head and neck cancer. In the dose-escalation cohort, approximately 82% of patients were male, and the mean age was 60 years with a range of roughly 23 to 90. Prior anti-PD-1, anti-PD-L1 or anti-CTLA-4 therapy was permitted, and 35% to 40% of dose-escalation patients had received checkpoint inhibitors. Three dose-escalation patients achieved partial responses, one with hepatocellular carcinoma and two with cutaneous melanoma. The purpose of peripheral TCRbeta sequencing was to test whether ivuxolimab changed TCR sequence diversity and led to clonal T-cell expansion. The monotherapy dose-escalation portion (N ≈ 52 patients) of the phase I ivuxolimab trial is reported in the paper.

Genomic DNA was isolated from the sorted cells so that the TCRbeta CDR3 region could be sequenced. TCRbeta CDR3 regions were sequenced using the immunoSEQ Assay. The clones in this table, taken by TCRdb from immuneACCESS, are in-frame only. Not every clone is retained; where verified, under half of the shortfall comes from an unresolved V gene, and the cause of the rest is unknown. In all, the sample holds about 35,000 clones, and 65% to 80% of those were seen once. The ten largest clones add up to roughly 19% of the sample. Patients with a history of autoimmune disease or receiving systemic immunosuppression were excluded from the trial. Peripheral blood for TCR sequencing was collected from all dose cohorts at baseline, on cycle 4 day 1, and on cycle 7 day 1. The samples were taken from a phase I, first-in-human, multicenter, open-label dose-escalation trial of ivuxolimab. Adults with locally advanced or metastatic melanoma, renal cell carcinoma, hepatocellular carcinoma or head and neck squamous cell carcinoma were enrolled in the trial. CD4+ and CD8+ T cells were sorted separately from peripheral blood before TCR sequencing.

A word on this clone: There is no known antigen for this receptor. Base-call qualities are not available, and no considerably larger clone is one nucleotide away.

There are 14 amino acids in the CDR3, from cysteine to phenylalanine inclusive. Only the CDR3 portion is preserved as DNA: 42 bases, with reading frame beginning at the first base. Via the germline V gene, CDR1 is SNHLY and CDR2 FYNNEI. After removal of 5 bases from V and 1 base from J, the junction retains 4 bases not matched to a gene. Summary of the overall study and its limitations: At doses of 0.1 to 3.0 mg/kg, clonal expansion of both CD4+ and CD8+ blood T cells was observed from baseline to week 6. On average, CD8+ T cells showed more expanded clones than CD4+ T cells after ivuxolimab. Antigen specificity was not determined for the clonally expanded peripheral T cells. Low levels of normalized T-cell clonal expansion were also seen in some nonresponding patients. In the 0.1-3.0 mg/kg groups, partial responders were among the patients with the lowest normalized peripheral clonal expansion, particularly in CD8+ T cells.

Specimen: CD4+ or CD8+ T cells sorted from blood, collected in a trial of the OX40 agonist ivuxolimab. This clonotype was obtained from an adult with an advanced solid tumor such as melanoma, head and neck, liver or kidney cancer. The chain couples TRBV2 to TRBJ1-2; 7 nucleotides in the junction match TRBD1. Read as DNA, the sequence is TGTGCCAGCAGTCGGCGGGACAGTAACTATGGCTACACCTTC. This translates into CASSRRDSNYGYTF.